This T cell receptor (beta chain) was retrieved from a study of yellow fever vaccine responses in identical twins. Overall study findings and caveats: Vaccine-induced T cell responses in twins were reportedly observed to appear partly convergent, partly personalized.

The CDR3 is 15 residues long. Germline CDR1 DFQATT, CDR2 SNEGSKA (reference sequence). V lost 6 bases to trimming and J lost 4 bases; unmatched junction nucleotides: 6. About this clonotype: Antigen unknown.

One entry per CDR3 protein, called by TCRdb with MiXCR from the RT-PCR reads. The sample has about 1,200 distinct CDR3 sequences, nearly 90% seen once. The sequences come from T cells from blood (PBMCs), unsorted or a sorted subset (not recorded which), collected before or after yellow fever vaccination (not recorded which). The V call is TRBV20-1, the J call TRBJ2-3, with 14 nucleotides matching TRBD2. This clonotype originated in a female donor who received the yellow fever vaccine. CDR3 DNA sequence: TGCAGTGCACCGACTAGCGGGAGGGGCGCAGATACGCAGTATTTT. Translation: CSAPTSGRGADTQYF.